This T cell receptor (beta chain) derives from a study of blood T cell repertoires in COVID-19. Study information: Acute and convalescent COVID-19 specimens originated in the United States, Italy and Spain. T cells, B-cell-depleted T cells, or PBMCs provided the cDNA or gDNA that served as material.

This CDR3 contains 13 residues. Profiling relied on immunoSEQ multiplex PCR, and the TCRdb table lists in-frame clones only, not all of them. Here the sample spans fewer than 100,000 clones, more than 60% being singletons. This TCR was sampled from a man in his sixties or seventies with acute or convalescent COVID-19. The gene calls are TRBV21-1 and TRBJ1-1. TRBV21-1 is described as a pseudogene. The source material was peripheral blood. For the CDR3, the DNA is TGTGCCAGCAGCACTCCCCCGAACACTGAAGCTTTCTTT. Translated, it gives CASSTPPNTEAFF.